This note documents a single TCR beta chain sequence. Its antigen remains unknown. Assay used: immunoSEQ multiplex PCR; TCRdb lists only in-frame clones, some missing. Found here are roughly 100,000 clones, 90% of them singletons; the top ten hold about 4.8%. Germline CDR1 is MDHEN and CDR2 is SYDVKM. The CDR3 consists of 15 residues. The V end lost 6 bases, the J end lost 4 bases, and 16 bases lay between the germline ends. The sample originates from a study of T cell responses to AZD1222 COVID-19 vaccine. Study details: Researchers grouped second doses given at about 4 or about 12 weeks into one pool.

Study-level points and caveats: Breadth and depth of Spike-specific TCRs rose after two AZD1222 doses. Donors were chiefly white British, with a greater number of females, and clonal diversity was perhaps underestimated. Across spike, vaccine-associated CD4 TCRs were found, dominant at 160-218 and 743-854.

Specimen: peripheral blood, collected on day 0 of AZD1222 vaccination. The TCR originated in an adult in good health. The V call is TRBV28, the J call TRBJ2-1; possibly TRBD1 or TRBD2 for D (5 bases each). In DNA, the CDR3 is TGTGCCAGCAGACTCCAGCTGGGACGGTACAATGAGCAGTTCTTC. This codes for CASRLQLGRYNEQFF.